This T cell receptor (beta chain) was sequenced during a study of cytomegalovirus exposure and HLA in healthy donors. Study-level points and caveats: In a later analysis, V- and J-gene trimming of beta chains associated with a DCLRE1C missense variant, replicated independently. In a later analysis, the majority of CMV-associated beta chains seemingly showed HLA restriction. When presence/absence was analysed, sequencing depth was taken to be roughly uniform across donors. Per a prior analysis, the majority of TCR beta V segments were productive roughly 87% or roughly 30% of the time.

The PCR ran on 60 Vbeta and 13 Jbeta primers. Produced via immunoSEQ multiplex PCR; TCRdb's table is partial and in-frame only. The table lists 150,000 to 200,000 clones, roughly four fifths of them singletons, with around 2% in the top ten. Per germline, CDR1 SGHTS and CDR2 YDEGEE. The CDR3 has 15 residues. Germline trimming cut 4 bases from V and 4 bases from J; bases unmatched to any gene: 6. In regard to this clone: Its specificity is not known.

The clonotype originates from a man aged 18 to 29 in good health and CMV-seronegative. The chain carries TRBV5-8 and TRBJ2-5, with TRBD1 matching over 11 bases. The sequenced material came from PBMCs. CDR3 in amino acids: CASSTGQGAGETQYF. DNA of the CDR3: TGTGCCAGCAGCACCGGACAGGGGGCAGGAGAGACCCAGTACTTC. Combining the CDR3 with reference TRBV5-8 and TRBJ2-5 gives the whole variable domain EAGVTQSPTHLIKTRGQQATLRCSPISGHTSVYWYQQALGLGLQFLLWYDEGEERNRGNFPPRFSGRQFPNYSSELNVNALELEDSALYLCASSTGQGAGETQYFGPGTRLLVL.